This entry lists 31 T cell receptor beta chains sequenced from one sample in a study of regulatory T cells in long-lasting Graves disease. Time point specified: newly diagnosed GD, antithyroid drugs for less than 3 months. Isolated PBMC RNA provided the starting material for the TCR library. Library construction for TCR beta used iRepertoire HTBI primers and Arm-PCR of CDR3 regions. TCRdb re-called the multiplex PCR reads through MiXCR, storing one row per CDR3 protein. The data contain about 440,000 distinct CDR3 sequences, around 14% of them singletons. This sample also belongs to another study, concerning T cells in Graves' hyperthyroidism and ophthalmopathy.

The specimen comprised peripheral blood mononuclear cells (PBMCs), sampled at new diagnosis, from a patient treated with antithyroid drugs. The receptor set was obtained from a woman between 25 and 40 years old with Graves disease.

This clonotype came up many times. CDR3 bases: TGTGCCAGCAGCCAGGGAGACCCTATGGGCAATCAGCCCCAGCATTTT. Translation gives CASSQGDPMGNQPQHF. The genes are TRBV3-1 and TRBJ1-5; D not resolved. Germline V gene data show CDR1 as LGHDT and CDR2 as YNNKEL (reference sequence). V lost 3 bases and J lost 2, with 14 bases in between. The CDR3 runs to 16 residues.

A remark on this clonotype: A read error is possible here, since a much larger clone lies one base away. V is TRBV6-2 or TRBV6-3 and J is TRBJ2-1; 7 positions agree with TRBD2. V was pared by 9 bases and J by 7 bases, with 15 bases of the junction left unmatched. This CDR3 region has 15 residues. In germline, CDR1 is MNHEY, CDR2 SVGEGT. The DNA of the CDR3 is TGTGCCAGTAACACCCCAGCGGGACGAAGGAATGAGCAGTTCTTC. Its translation: CASNTPAGRRNEQFF.

This clonotype has ten or more counts. The genes are TRBV28 and TRBJ1-3, with TRBD1 matching 10 bases. After removal of 5 bases from V and 7 bases from J, the junction contained 8 bases not matched to a gene. The CDR3 is 15 residues long. The V gene's germline CDR1 is MDHEN and CDR2 SYDVKM. The CDR3 bases are TGTGCCAGCAGTCCGTGGACAGGGGGAGAGAACACCATATATTTT. Translated, it gives CASSPWTGGENTIYF.

This clonotype was recorded a few times. The chain is built from TRBV7-9 and TRBJ1-3; the D is unclear. The V and J ends lost 2 bases and 6 bases respectively, with 11 bases between them. The CDR3 extends over 14 amino acids. Germline V gene sequence: CDR1 SEHNR, CDR2 FQNEAQ (reference sequence). The CDR3 region has the DNA TGTGCCAGCAGCTTACGCGATGGGCCAAACACCATATATTTT. This translates into CASSLRDGPNTIYF.

The sample holds a few counts of this clonotype. The chain couples TRBV6-1 to TRBJ1-5; D gene ambiguous. The germline V and J ends were trimmed by 0 bases and 0 bases, with 9 bases remaining between them. The CDR3 length is 16 residues. Germline V lookup: CDR1 MNHNS, CDR2 SASEGT. The CDR3 DNA is TGTGCCAGCAGTGAAGCTGCACAGACTAGCAATCAGCCCCAGCATTTT. The encoded protein is CASSEAAQTSNQPQHF.

This clonotype has ten or more counts. The J gene is TRBJ1-1, the V gene TRBV6-1; no clear D. The V gene's germline CDR1 is MNHNS and CDR2 SASEGT. Trimming removed 2 bases from V and 0 bases from J, with 4 bases in between. The CDR3 is 13 amino acids. CDR3 nucleotides: TGTGCCAGCAGTGAACTTCTGAACACTGAAGCTTTCTTT. Encoded protein: CASSELLNTEAFF.

This clonotype occurred many times. The CDR3 region is CASSPGTGWNTEAFF. The CDR3 DNA reads TGTGCCAGCTCACCCGGGACAGGGTGGAACACTGAAGCTTTCTTT. The chain is built from TRBV18 and TRBJ1-1; 9 bases map to TRBD1. V lost 3 bases, J lost 1 base, and 3 bases stayed unmatched. The CDR3 is 15 amino acids. CDR1 is KGHSH, CDR2 LQKENI, per germline.

V usage is TRBV15 and J usage is TRBJ2-1; no firm D call. Trimming removed 2 bases at V and 12 bases at J, with 14 bases between. The CDR3 sequence is 13 residues long. CDR1 and CDR2 (germline): LNHNV, YYDKDF (reference sequence). The CDR3 loop reads CATSRTDIGGQFF. The CDR3 coding sequence is TGTGCCACCAGCAGAACCGACATCGGTGGGCAGTTCTTC.

This clonotype was detected many times. The chain recombines TRBV20-1 with TRBJ2-3; D ambiguous. V was shortened by 5 bases and J by 2 bases, with 5 bases between the two germline ends. The CDR3 is 11 amino acids. CDR1 is DFQATT, CDR2 SNEGSKA, per germline (reference sequence). CDR3 amino acids: CSAGPTDTQYF. The CDR3 DNA reads as TGCAGTGCTGGGCCCACAGATACGCAGTATTTT.

About this clonotype itself: Possible read error: a much larger clone is one base away. This CDR3 is missing its conserved last phenylalanine or tryptophan, likely due to a read error. The chain has TRBV6-2 or TRBV6-3 and TRBJ2-7; 7 bases match TRBD2. The CDR3 runs to 14 residues. The germline CDR1 and CDR2 sequences are MNHEY and SVGEGT. The V and J ends lost 7 bases and 2 bases, in that order; junction bases with no gene match: 8. CDR3: CASTTQAGTYEQYL. The CDR3 DNA follows: TGTGCCAGCACAACCCAAGCGGGGACCTACGAGCAGTACCTC.

This clonotype showed up just a few times. Possible read error: a much larger clone is one base away. V and J are TRBV11-2 and TRBJ2-3; D uncertain. The CDR3 is made up of 14 amino acids. From germline, CDR1 is SGHAT and CDR2 FQNNGV. CDR3 in amino acids: CAGSLVSPTDTQYF. DNA of the CDR3: TGTGCCGGCAGCTTAGTATCGCCGACAGATACGCAGTATTTT.

There are many counts of this clonotype. The V and J genes are TRBV11-3 and TRBJ2-1, with 9 bases fitting TRBD2. V trimming: 2 bases; J trimming: 8 bases; junction bases outside the gene matches: 7. Germline V CDR1 and CDR2: SGHNT, YENEEA. The CDR3 extends over 15 amino acids. The CDR3 here is CASSLRTSEGHEQFF. The CDR3 coding sequence is TGTGCCAGCAGCTTAAGGACTAGCGAGGGACATGAGCAGTTCTTC.

A note on this clonotype: A clone one base away is much larger, so this may be a read error. The chain combines TRBV6-1 with TRBJ1-1; D is possibly TRBD1 (6 bases). This CDR3 spans 15 amino acids. Germline CDR1 is MNHNS and CDR2 is SASEGT. The CDR3 spells CASSEALGARTEALF. The DNA of the CDR3 is TGTGCCAGCAGTGAAGCGCTGGGGGCTCGTACTGAAGCTCTCTTT.

This clonotype was seen ten or more times. This chain connects TRBV29-1 to TRBJ2-1, with TRBD2 matching over 7 bases. Germline V CDR1 and CDR2: SQVTM, ANQGSEA. J lost 8 bases, V lost 4 bases, and 5 bases had no gene match. This CDR3 region has 12 residues. In DNA form, the CDR3 reads TGCAGCGTTGGAGCGGGACGGTATGAGCAGTTCTTC. Translated, it gives CSVGAGRYEQFF.

This clonotype was observed at least ten times. The chain combines TRBV11-2 with TRBJ1-2; no clear D. Germline assignment: CDR1 SGHAT and CDR2 FQNNGV. This CDR3 has 13 amino acids. The V end was cut by 3 bases, the J end by 10 bases, with 15 bases between. The CDR3 sequence is CASSFGRDPDYTF. CDR3 coding DNA: TGTGCCAGCAGCTTCGGACGGGATCCCGACTACACCTTC.

This clonotype was counted many times. J is TRBJ2-5 and V is TRBV28, with D perhaps assigned TRBD1 or TRBD2 (5 bases each). CDR1 is MDHEN, CDR2 SYDVKM, per germline. This CDR3 has 14 residues. With 5 bases removed from V and 1 base from J, the gap between germline ends came to 11 bases. This chain's CDR3 is CASSQVGTQETQYF. In DNA form, the CDR3 reads TGTGCCAGCAGTCAAGTAGGGACCCAAGAGACCCAGTACTTC.

There are many counts of this clonotype. This chain connects TRBV2 to TRBJ2-5; D assignment may be TRBD1 or TRBD2 (6 bases each). Germline CDR1 and CDR2: SNHLY and FYNNEI. The CDR3 consists of 15 residues. Trimming left V 5 bases short and J 4 bases short, with 17 bases between. The CDR3 loop is CASSLIRGGGETQYF. The CDR3, as DNA: TGTGCCAGCAGTCTCATCCGAGGGGGAGGAGAGACCCAGTACTTC.

This clonotype has a handful of counts. A much larger clone differs by one base, so this may be a read error. The missing conserved phenylalanine or tryptophan at the end of this CDR3 makes a read error likely. The chain carries TRBV11-2 and TRBJ2-3; D is perhaps TRBD2 (5 bases). Looked up from germline, CDR1 is SGHAT and CDR2 is FQNNGV. This CDR3 contains 16 residues. The V and J ends lost 7 bases and 2 bases respectively, with 19 bases between them. This CDR3 reads CASKLYPSSHTDTQYC. The CDR3, as DNA: TGTGCCAGCAAGCTTTACCCTAGCTCCCACACAGATACGCAGTATTGT.

The chain uses TRBV27 and TRBJ1-1, with TRBD1 matching 11 bases. The CDR3 has 17 residues. Trimming cost V 4 bases and J 9 bases; bases outside gene matches: 16. CDR1 is MNHEY and CDR2 is SMNVEV in the germline V gene (reference sequence). The DNA for the CDR3 is TGTGCCAGCAGTTCCCGGCCGGGACAGGGGGGGATCCTTAAAGCTTTCTTT. Its translation is CASSSRPGQGGILKAFF.

A word on this clonotype: One end of the junction fails to match germline, which may point to a read error. The chain carries TRBV6-2 or TRBV6-3 and TRBJ2-1; TRBD2 matches at 10 bases. The germline V gene has CDR1 MNHEY and CDR2 SVGEGT. This CDR3 contains 13 residues. The CDR3 DNA follows: TGTGCCAGCAGCCCTAATTTAGCGGGAGGTCTTGTCTTC. Its protein product is CASSPNLAGGLVF.

This clonotype has at least ten counts. This sequence joins TRBV29-1 and TRBJ2-7; D unresolved. Trimming removed 3 bases at V and 4 bases at J, with 10 bases between. This CDR3 has 12 amino acids. Per germline, CDR1 SQVTM and CDR2 ANQGSEA. This CDR3 reads CSVEGEDYEQYF. CDR3 nucleotides: TGCAGCGTTGAGGGTGAGGATTACGAGCAGTACTTC.

This clonotype was counted only a few times. The V call is TRBV25-1, the J call TRBJ2-1; possibly TRBD1 for D (6 bases). Looked up from germline, CDR1 is MGHDK and CDR2 is SYGVNS. The CDR3 runs 14 residues. The V and J ends lost 2 bases and 4 bases respectively, with 9 bases between them. CDR3 sequence reads: CASSEQGGYNEQFF. CDR3 DNA sequence: TGTGCCAGCAGTGAACAAGGGGGTTACAATGAGCAGTTCTTC.

The chain has TRBV20-1 and TRBJ1-2; maybe TRBD1 (5 bases). Germline V lookup: CDR1 DFQATT, CDR2 SNEGSKA (reference sequence). This CDR3 spans 11 amino acids. V shed 5 bases and J shed 8 bases, with 12 bases lying between them. The CDR3 DNA reads TGCAGTGCTTTGGGGGACGGAGGCTACACCTTC. Residues: CSALGDGGYTF.

This clonotype was found a few times. CDR3 DNA sequence: TGTGCCAGCCGGAGGGGGGCAGAATTAAACACTGAAGCTTTCTTT. It codes for CASRRGAELNTEAFF. The chain couples TRBV27 to TRBJ1-1, with D tentatively TRBD1 (6 bases). The CDR3 extends over 15 amino acids. The germline V gene has CDR1 MNHEY and CDR2 SMNVEV (reference sequence). The ends were cut back, 8 bases at V and 2 bases at J, with 18 bases in the middle.

Of note for this clonotype: This clone may be a read error of a much larger clone one base away. J is TRBJ2-7 and V is TRBV7-2, with 12 bases fitting TRBD2. There are 16 residues in the CDR3. CDR1 is SGHTA and CDR2 is FQGNSA in the germline V gene. The ends lost 5 bases at V and 7 bases at J; junction bases unmatched: 12. For the CDR3, the DNA is TGTGCCAGCAGCCGTCTAGCGGGAGGGGTTACGAATGAGCAGTACTTC. It specifies CASSRLAGGVTNEQYF.

This clonotype was observed many times. At one of its ends the junction is not consistent with the germline gene, which may arise from a read error. The chain employs TRBV6-1 and TRBJ1-2; D not certain. The CDR3 sequence is 15 residues long. Per the germline V gene, CDR1 is MNHNS and CDR2 is SASEGT. CDR3 loop: CASSESGRSKRGYTF. The CDR3, as DNA: TGCGCCAGCAGTGAGTCCGGGCGAAGTAAGAGGGGCTACACCTTC.

This clonotype was recorded at least ten times. The chain is built from TRBV12-3 or TRBV12-4 and TRBJ2-7, with 8 bases fitting TRBD1. The CDR3 covers 13 residues. The junction had 6 bases not matched to a gene; V was cut back by 5 bases and J by 6 bases. The CDR3 protein is CASSHRGVIEQYF. Written as DNA, the CDR3 is TGTGCCAGCAGTCACAGGGGGGTCATCGAGCAGTACTTC.

V gene TRBV12-3 or TRBV12-4 combines with J gene TRBJ1-1, with D tentatively TRBD1 (6 bases). V lost 5 bases to trimming and J lost 5 bases, with 18 bases between them. The CDR3 covers 15 residues. The CDR3 reads CASSPAGEGRTEAFF. The DNA for the CDR3 is TGTGCCAGCAGTCCGGCAGGGGAAGGAAGGACTGAAGCTTTCTTT.

This clonotype was observed at least ten times. V gene TRBV9 combines with J gene TRBJ2-5; 8 bases match TRBD1. Trimming removed 0 bases from V and 5 bases from J; junction bases left unmatched: 3. The CDR3 length is 14 residues. The V gene's germline CDR1 is SGDLS and CDR2 YYNGEE. CDR3 nucleotide sequence: TGTGCCAGCAGCGTAGGACAGGGGCAGGAGACCCAGTACTTC. It codes for CASSVGQGQETQYF.

This clonotype was recorded many times. The chain uses TRBV28 and TRBJ1-2, with D possibly TRBD1 on 5 matching bases. The V gene's germline CDR1 is MDHEN and CDR2 SYDVKM. With 4 bases removed from V and 3 bases from J, the gap between germline ends came to 18 bases. This CDR3 has 16 amino acids. CDR3 residues: CASSSRGRDGHYGYTF. The DNA for the CDR3 is TGTGCCAGCAGTTCGAGGGGCCGGGACGGCCACTATGGCTACACCTTC.

In its sample, this clonotype was seen many times. The chain couples TRBV2 to TRBJ2-3, with TRBD2 matching over 10 bases. The J call is doubtful: the DNA matches TRBJ2-7 better. Germline V lookup: CDR1 SNHLY, CDR2 FYNNEI. The CDR3 has 15 amino acids. The CDR3 DNA reads TGTGCCAGCAGTGAAGCACCGGGACTAGCGCGGGAGCAGTACTTC. Amino acid sequence: CASSEAPGLAREQYF.